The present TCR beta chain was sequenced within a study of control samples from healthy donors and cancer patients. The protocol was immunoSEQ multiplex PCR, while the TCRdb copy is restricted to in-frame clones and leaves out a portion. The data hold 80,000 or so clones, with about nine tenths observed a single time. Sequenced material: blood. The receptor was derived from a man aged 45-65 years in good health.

In DNA, the CDR3 is TGTGCCAGCAGTTCCCGAGGGGGCATCACTAATGAAAAACTGTTTTTT. Residues: CASSSRGGITNEKLFF. This sequence joins TRBV7-9 and TRBJ1-4; 7 positions match TRBD1. The CDR3 covers 16 residues. Germline values: CDR1 SEHNR, CDR2 FQNEAQ (reference sequence). J lost 2 bases, V lost 6 bases, and 9 bases had no gene match.